This T cell receptor beta chain derives from a study of T cell responses to AZD1222 COVID-19 vaccine. The method was immunoSEQ multiplex PCR; TCRdb's version includes in-frame clones alone and lacks a portion of them. Of some 170,000 clones listed, about 90% are singletons. This CDR3 is 13 amino acids long. V was clipped by 2 bases and J by 4 bases, with 11 bases between them. Germline CDR1 GTSNPN, CDR2 SVGIG (reference sequence). Here the sequenced sample was peripheral blood, taken 28 days after the second dose of the MenACWY control vaccine. The rearrangement uses TRBV30 and TRBJ1-2, with D maybe TRBD1 (6 bases). The TCR sequence derives from an adult who received the MenACWY meningococcal vaccine as a control. The CDR3 coding sequence is TGTGCCTGGAGTCTGGAACAGGGCTATGGCTACACCTTC. Protein sequence: CAWSLEQGYGYTF.